This T cell receptor (beta chain) was documented in a study of cytomegalovirus exposure and HLA in healthy donors (dated by TCRdb to 2017 to 2019). Describing the broader study: In an earlier analysis of about 560 of the donors, about 260 Gb of sequence data and 120 million or so unique TCR beta sequences from 150 million to 200 million T cells were reported. Donor age, sex, ethnicity and CMV serostatus were compiled alongside the repertoire data. Rather than using new phenotypic data, the later analysis identified candidate immune exposures from TCR beta sequences and from how often those sequences occurred across donors. Of the approximately 400 genotyped donors, around 81% fell in the genetic ancestry cluster associated with self-reported Caucasian donors. A separate validation cohort of 100 to 150 different subjects was used in addition to the roughly 670-subject first cohort. All discovery cohort repertoires had been generated using a single sequencing platform. The study was designed to test whether signatures of past pathogen exposure could be identified by cataloging public T cell receptors. Typing coverage varied by locus: roughly 620-640 donors for A, B, C, DRB1 and DQB1; more than 500 for DQA1; 600 to 610 for DPA1; roughly 450 for DPB1. Class I and class II HLA loci were covered by the typing at four-digit resolution. The study combined high-throughput TCR immunosequencing, statistical association of individual TCRs with disease status, and machine learning to predict cytomegalovirus infection status. The study used immunosequencing to profile the T cell repertoires of about 670 subjects and linked those repertoires to cytomegalovirus serostatus. Roughly 300 gigabases of sequencing data and 80 million or so unique TCR sequences were included in an early release covering about 700 HLA-typed donors. Genome-wide SNP genotypes for about 65% of the 666 donors were used in a later genetic analysis, which treated that subset as a discovery cohort. Among about 400 genotyped donors of the cohort, an average of approximately 240,000 unique TCR beta nucleotide sequences was sequenced per donor, of which about 18% were non-productive. A later analysis re-analyzed previously published TCR beta repertoires from 500 to 700 donors and added high-resolution HLA genotyping to study TCR occurrence patterns. Because of strong linkage in the cohort, roughly five DR-DQ haplotypes were treated as single units for association and clustering. To decide whether each TCR beta V gene segment behaved as functional or pseudogenic, an earlier analysis of several hundred of the donors relied on high-throughput TCR beta sequencing.

Taken from the germline V gene (reference sequence), the CDR1 and CDR2 loops are SGHKS and YYEKEE. Inclusive of the bounding cysteine and phenylalanine, the CDR3 is 15 residues long. The DNA shown is the 45-base CDR3, in frame from base 1. V lost 3 bases and J lost 11 bases, and the count of bases not matched to a germline gene is 16. Beyond this particular receptor, the publication reports: A cluster of highly shared sequence variants was judged likely to represent a technical artifact of the sequencing pipeline. Correlated functional status among segregating V segments might be attributable to linkage disequilibrium, but an unknown experimental factor could not be ruled out. In this cohort, only TCR beta chains were sequenced, and detectable features were limited by the absence of alpha or paired-chain data. Several of the top co-occurrence clusters appeared to be linked to parvovirus B19, influenza, CMV and Epstein-Barr virus, according to a later analysis. In the study, 150 to 200 TCR beta chains were listed as associated with cytomegalovirus. The only immune exposure information available for the cohort was CMV serostatus. Most TCR sequences were observed very rarely across donors, whereas some public TCRs were present in many individuals. An earlier analysis of approximately 590 of the donors showed that most TCR beta V segments appeared in productive rearrangements either about 87% or about 30% of the time, which broadly matched IMGT annotations. Because HLA typing was unavailable for some donors at each locus, only the typed subset was used in association tests. The earlier analysis of some 560 of the donors excluded some 15 rarely observed V segments, including chromosome 9 orphons, because counts were too low. A further reported finding was that TCR beta sequences accurately predicted the HLA-A and HLA-B alleles for most subjects in the first cohort. Because the 87-base-pair reads could not distinguish some IMGT-functional V segments, including TRBV6-2 and TRBV6-3, those segments were excluded. The classifier was reported to diagnose cytomegalovirus status with high specificity and sensitivity in both the original and validation cohorts. Compared with equally common non-associated chains, HLA-associated TCR beta chains in a later analysis were more clonally expanded and had lower generation probabilities. At a false discovery rate of 0.05, a later analysis linked roughly 17,000 TCR beta sequences to specific HLA alleles. According to the authors, the approach could potentially be generalized to other disease states and immunological phenotypes. According to a later analysis, most CMV-associated TCR beta chains appeared to be HLA-restricted, and the HLA associations seemed to be driven largely by CMV exposure. In a later analysis, TCR association rates were found to vary across HLA loci, with the most associated TCRs seen for DRB1 alleles and the fewest for HLA-C alleles. An association between a missense DCLRE1C variant and V-gene and J-gene trimming of TCR beta chains was found in a later genetic analysis and replicated in an independent cohort. In vitro tests confirmed that a few of the cytomegalovirus-associated TCR beta chains recognize cytomegalovirus antigens. Sequencing depth was assumed to be roughly uniform across donors in the presence/absence analyses, though that assumption may not hold. In a later genetic analysis, fewer N-insertions in productive TCRs were reported among donors in an Asian-associated ancestry cluster than the approximately 710-donor mean. Strong co-occurrence of HLA alleles, especially DR and DQ, made assigning TCR associations to individual alleles difficult.

This clone was seen more than once but under ten times. Its antigen is unknown. Base qualities were left out, and no much larger clone turns up one base away. Library creation used the immunoSEQ multiplex PCR assay. The multiplex PCR relied on a mix of 60 forward primers for TCR Vbeta segments and 13 reverse primers for TCR Jbeta segments. The CDR3 region of rearranged TCR beta genes was amplified from genomic DNA with a multiplex PCR assay. Amplified TCR beta libraries were sequenced as 87-base-pair reads on the Illumina HiSeq System. In the source study's methods: A later analysis counted about 82 million unique TCR beta chains across the 700 or so repertoires, and some 11 million of these chains were shared by at least two donors. A nearest-neighbor algorithm error-corrected the raw reads and collapsed the reads into unique sequences, merging closely related sequences to remove PCR and sequencing errors. Alignment of CDR3 sequences to IMGT reference sequences was used to assign V, D and J gene segments. For a sequence to be retained, a match of at least six nucleotides to both a V gene segment and a J gene segment was required. A rearrangement was called productive if the CDR3 had no stop codons and remained in frame with V and J, and every other rearrangement was called non-productive. CDR3 was defined according to IMGT convention as the region running from the second conserved V-encoded cysteine to the conserved J-encoded phenylalanine. The earlier analysis of some 550 of the donors excluded any sequence lacking an unambiguous match to a single V gene segment. In an earlier analysis of approximately 610 of the donors, V segments were called functional above 56.7% productive rearrangements and were called segregating when the between-donor standard deviation exceeded 5%. A statistical classification framework was built to diagnose cytomegalovirus status from the catalog of TCR beta chain sequences. In a later analysis, V and J genes were assigned by comparing TCR nucleotide sequences against IMGT/GENE-DB human TR gene sequences. A later analysis assigned CDR3 sequences and most-parsimonious VDJ recombination scenarios with the TCRdist pipeline. In a later analysis, each TCR beta chain was defined by its CDR3 amino acid sequence together with its V-gene family, and reads without a unique V-gene family were excluded. In a later analysis, 500 to 650 highly shared, low-generation-probability nucleotide sequences were removed to address suspected cross-contamination and a sequencing artifact. In a later analysis, a clonal expansion index was calculated for each public chain from normalized within-repertoire ranks of inferred template counts. Generation probabilities in a later analysis came from a VDJ recombination model fitted to out-of-frame rearrangements, and those results were checked against IGoR. A later analysis scored TCR-TCR, TCR-HLA and TCR-CMV co-occurrence with hypergeometric tests, applying a repertoire-size bias correction to TCR pairs. False discovery rates were estimated in a later analysis by permuting HLA or CMV assignments 20 times. In a later analysis, co-occurring TCRs were grouped using DBSCAN, with TCRdist sequence similarity added in when clustering inside HLA-allele-positive subsets. Repertoires with fewer than 30,000 or more than 120,000 public chains were left out of co-occurrence clustering, as were several repertoires with anomalous nucleotide sharing. Drawn from immuneACCESS, this table holds only the in-frame rearrangements with V and J called that TCRdb kept. Clones are partly lost; checked studies trace under half to an unresolved V gene and leave the rest unexplained. The D gene and trimming were derived from the DNA, and the V and J assignments and clone size from that table. The sample yields about 150,000 clones; over 70% were counted once. The ten most abundant clones make up roughly 2.2% of the sample.

The cohort was made up of 666 healthy bone marrow donors. Cohort members were all nominally healthy when sampled, although unrecorded immune exposures were likely present. The donor was CMV seronegative and belonged to the group of around 350 seronegative cohort members. A peripheral blood sample was collected from each donor, and TCR beta sequencing was performed on peripheral blood mononuclear cells. Genomic DNA extraction from the blood cell samples was performed with the Qiagen DNeasy Blood Extraction Kit. Sequenced: PBMCs. This receptor was identified in a young man in good health and CMV-seronegative. The chain is made from TRBV5-5 and TRBJ1-1, with TRBD1 identical over 7 junction bases. The DNA sequence is as follows: TGTGCCAGCAGCTCGGATACAGGGGCGCATGAGGAGGCTTTCTTT. It translates to CASSSDTGAHEEAFF.